This T cell receptor (beta chain) was identified during a study of OX40 agonist ivuxolimab in advanced cancers. Study-level information: Earlier anti-PD-1, anti-PD-L1 or anti-CTLA-4 therapy was permitted; 40% had received some.

The repertoire was sequenced with immunoSEQ multiplex PCR; TCRdb's copy has only in-frame clones and lacks some. The sample lists about 53,000 clones; roughly 77% were seen once. Germline loops: CDR1 MNHEY, CDR2 SVGAGI. This CDR3 spans 15 amino acids. The ends were cut back, 0 bases at V and 8 bases at J, with 16 bases in the middle. Study findings and constraints: Low normalized T-cell clonal expansion was also seen in some nonresponders. On average, CD8+ T cells showed a greater number of expanded clones than CD4+. Relatively little clonal expansion, among the lowest observed, appeared in partial responders at 0.1-3.0 mg/kg.

About this clone: The antigen is unknown.

The V and J genes are TRBV6-5 and TRBJ1-2, with D maybe TRBD1 (5 bases). The TCR was taken from an adult with an advanced solid tumor such as melanoma, head and neck, liver or kidney cancer. This specimen was CD4+ or CD8+ T cells sorted from blood, taken in a trial of the OX40 agonist ivuxolimab. CDR3 amino acids: CASSYSTGAGRGYTF. CDR3 coding DNA: TGTGCCAGCAGTTACTCGACTGGGGCCGGCCGCGGCTACACCTTC.